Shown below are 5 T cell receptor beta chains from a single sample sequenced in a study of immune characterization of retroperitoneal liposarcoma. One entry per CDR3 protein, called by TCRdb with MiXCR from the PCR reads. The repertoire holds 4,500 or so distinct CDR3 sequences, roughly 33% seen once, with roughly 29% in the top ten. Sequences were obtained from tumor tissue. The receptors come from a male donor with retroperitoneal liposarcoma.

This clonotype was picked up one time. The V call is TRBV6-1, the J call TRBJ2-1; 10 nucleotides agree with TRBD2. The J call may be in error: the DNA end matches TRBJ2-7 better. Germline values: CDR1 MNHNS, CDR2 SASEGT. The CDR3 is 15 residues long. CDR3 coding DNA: TGTGCCAGCAGTTCCCCGGGACTAGCGAACTACGAGCAGTACTTC. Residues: CASSSPGLANYEQYF.

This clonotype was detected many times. The DNA of the CDR3 is TGCAGTGCTAGAGTCCGGGGGGGGGGCTACGAGCAGTACTTC. Its translation is CSARVRGGGYEQYF. This rearrangement joins TRBV20-1 to TRBJ2-7; 8 positions agree with TRBD2. This CDR3 region has 14 residues. The junction had 5 bases not matched to a gene; V was cut back by 1 base and J by 3 bases. CDR1 is DFQATT, CDR2 SNEGSKA, per germline (reference sequence).

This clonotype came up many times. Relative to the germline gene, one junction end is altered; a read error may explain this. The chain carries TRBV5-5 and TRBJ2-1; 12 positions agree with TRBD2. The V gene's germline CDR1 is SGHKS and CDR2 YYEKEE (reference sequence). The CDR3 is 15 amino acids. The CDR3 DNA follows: TGTGCCAGCAGTTTGGGACTAGCGGGCTACAATGAGCAGTTCTTC. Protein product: CASSLGLAGYNEQFF.

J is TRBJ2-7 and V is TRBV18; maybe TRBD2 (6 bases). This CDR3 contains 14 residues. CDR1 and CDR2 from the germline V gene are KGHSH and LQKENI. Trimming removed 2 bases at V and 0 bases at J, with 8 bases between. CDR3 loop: CASSPGGTSYEQYF. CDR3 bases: TGTGCCAGCTCACCAGGCGGGACCTCCTACGAGCAGTACTTC. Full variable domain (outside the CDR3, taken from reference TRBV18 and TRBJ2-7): NAGVMQNPRHLVRRRGQEARLRCSPMKGHSHVYWYRQLPEEGLKFMVYLQKENIIDESGMPKERFSAEFPKEGPSILRIQQVVRGDSAAYFCASSPGGTSYEQYFGPGTRLTVT.

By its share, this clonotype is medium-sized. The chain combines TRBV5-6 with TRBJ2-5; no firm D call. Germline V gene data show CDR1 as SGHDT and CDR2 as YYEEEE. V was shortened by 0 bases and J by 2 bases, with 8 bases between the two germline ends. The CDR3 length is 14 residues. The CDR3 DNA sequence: TGTGCCAGCAGCTTGGGGCTATCGCAAGAGACCCAGTACTTC. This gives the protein CASSLGLSQETQYF.